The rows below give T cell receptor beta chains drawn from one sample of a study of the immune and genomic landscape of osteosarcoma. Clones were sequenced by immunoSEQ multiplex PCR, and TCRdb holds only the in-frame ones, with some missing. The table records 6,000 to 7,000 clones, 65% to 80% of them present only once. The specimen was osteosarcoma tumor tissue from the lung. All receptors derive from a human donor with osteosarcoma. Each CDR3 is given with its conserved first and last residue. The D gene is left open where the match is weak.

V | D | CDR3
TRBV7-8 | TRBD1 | CASSFPGGTGRLNEQFF
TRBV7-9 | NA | CASSDGPVFKDEQFF
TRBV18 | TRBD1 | CASSTSRQGSYKLAEETQYF
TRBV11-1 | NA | CASSLGAVGVEQYF
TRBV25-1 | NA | CASSRTYEQYF
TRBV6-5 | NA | CASRMQGKAGELFF
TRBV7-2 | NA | CASSLVPYPSDRANYGYTF
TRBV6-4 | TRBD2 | CASSDRLAGGSEQFF
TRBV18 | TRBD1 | CASSPPETGGSYEQYF
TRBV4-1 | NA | CASSQAPIPNTEAFF
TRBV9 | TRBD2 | CASSPRGGALDTDTQYF
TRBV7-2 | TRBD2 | CASTLAGGPLNEQFF
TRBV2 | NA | CASSSPTGSTDTQYF
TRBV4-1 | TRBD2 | CASSQDGTSGPYEQFF
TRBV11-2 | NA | CASSPGGGSAGNTIYF
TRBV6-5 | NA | CASSSNQGNYGYTF